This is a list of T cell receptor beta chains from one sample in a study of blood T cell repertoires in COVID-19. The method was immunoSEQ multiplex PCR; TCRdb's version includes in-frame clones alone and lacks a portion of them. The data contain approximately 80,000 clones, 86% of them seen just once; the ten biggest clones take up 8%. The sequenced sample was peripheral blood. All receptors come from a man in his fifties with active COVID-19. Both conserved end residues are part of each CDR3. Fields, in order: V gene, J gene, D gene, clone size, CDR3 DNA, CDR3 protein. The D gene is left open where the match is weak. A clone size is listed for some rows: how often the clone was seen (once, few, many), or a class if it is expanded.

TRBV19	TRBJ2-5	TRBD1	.	TGTGCCAGTAGTAAGACAGGGACCAACCAAGAGACCCAGTACTTC	CASSKTGTNQETQYF
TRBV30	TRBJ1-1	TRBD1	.	TGTGCCTGGAGCCGGACAGGGAGTGAAGCTTTCTTT	CAWSRTGSEAFF
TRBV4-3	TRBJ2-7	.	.	TGCGCCAGCAGCCAAGATCAGATCTCCTACGAGCAGTACTTC	CASSQDQISYEQYF
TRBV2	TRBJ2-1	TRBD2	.	TGTGCCAGCAGTGGGATGACACGGGGGGTGAATGAGCAGTTCTTC	CASSGMTRGVNEQFF
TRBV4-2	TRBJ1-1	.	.	TGTGCCAGCAGCCAAGTTGAGGGATCGGCCACTGAAGCTTTCTTT	CASSQVEGSATEAFF
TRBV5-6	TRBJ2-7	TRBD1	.	TGTGCCAGCAGCGCGCAGGGGGCCTACGAGCAGTACTTC	CASSAQGAYEQYF
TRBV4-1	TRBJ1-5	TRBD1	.	TGCGCCAGCAGCCCTATAAGACAGGGATTCAATCAGCCCCAGCATTTT	CASSPIRQGFNQPQHF
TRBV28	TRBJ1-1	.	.	TGTGCCAGCAGTTCTAGAACTGAAGCTTTCTTT	CASSSRTEAFF
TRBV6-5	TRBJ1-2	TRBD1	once	TGTGCCAGCAGGGTCTACAGGGGGTTAAACTATGGCTACACCTTC	CASRVYRGLNYGYTF
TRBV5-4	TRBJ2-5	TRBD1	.	TGTGCCAGCAGCCCTGGTGGGGACAGGGTTATTGAGACCCAGTACTTC	CASSPGGDRVIETQYF
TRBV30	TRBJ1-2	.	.	TGTGCCTACGTCGCGGTTCGCGGCTACACCTTC	CAYVAVRGYTF
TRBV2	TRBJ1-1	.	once	TGTGCCAGCAGCCGCACAGCAACGAACACTGAAGCTTTCTTT	CASSRTATNTEAFF
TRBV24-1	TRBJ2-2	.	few	TGTGCCACCAGGGACAAACTAACCGGGGAGCTGTTTTTT	CATRDKLTGELFF
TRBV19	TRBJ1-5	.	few	TGTGCCAGTAGTATAGGAGGAGTAAATCAGCCCCAGCATTTT	CASSIGGVNQPQHF
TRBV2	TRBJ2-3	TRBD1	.	TGTGCCAGCAGTTCAGGGGGGCAGTATTTT	CASSSGGQYF
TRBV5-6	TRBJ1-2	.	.	TGTGCCAGCAGCCTGACGAGGGCGGGGGGCTACACCTTC	CASSLTRAGGYTF
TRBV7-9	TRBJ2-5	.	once	TGTGCCAGCAGTTCCCACCGGGACTACCAAGAGACCCAGTACTTC	CASSSHRDYQETQYF